Listed below are T cell receptor beta chains from one sample, sequenced in a study of radiotherapy plus CTLA-4 blockade in lung cancer. Data came from immunoSEQ multiplex PCR; TCRdb stores just in-frame clones and leaves some out. Among around 82,000 clones, around 79% were seen once, and the ten largest hold 22%. The source material was peripheral blood, sampled from a patient treated with radiotherapy plus ipilimumab. The source is a human donor with non-small cell lung cancer whose response to radiotherapy plus ipilimumab could not be evaluated. Some clones in this sample may be carry-over from other donors' samples. CDR3s include the opening cysteine and the closing phenylalanine or tryptophan. Fields, in order: J gene, D gene, V gene, clone size, CDR3 length, CDR3 DNA, CDR3 protein. D genes are given only for firm matches. The size field is filled for only some rows; it gives once, few, many or a size class.

TRBJ2-7 TRBD2 TRBV2 NA 14 TGTGCCAGCACTCTGACTAGCGGGGGGAGGGAGCAGTACTTC CASTLTSGGREQYF
TRBJ1-2 NA TRBV5-1 NA 11 TGCGCCAGCCAAGGGGTCTATGGCTACACCTTC CASQGVYGYTF
TRBJ2-2 NA TRBV19 once 15 TGTGCCAGTAGGCTCTGGAGCGGGAACACCGGGGAGCTGTTTTTT CASRLWSGNTGELFF
TRBJ1-2 NA TRBV7-8 NA 14 TGTGCCAGCAGCTTAGAGTTGACATGGTATGGCTACACCTTC CASSLELTWYGYTF
TRBJ2-4 TRBD2 TRBV27 NA 16 TGTGCCAGCAGCCCGACTAGCGGGGGGGCCCTAAACATTCAGTACTTC CASSPTSGGALNIQYF
TRBJ1-2 TRBD1 TRBV19 NA 15 TGTGCCAGTAGTATAGCCCTGACAGGGGGCTATGGCTACACCTTC CASSIALTGGYGYTF
TRBJ2-5 TRBD1 TRBV9 once 15 TGTGCCAGCAGCGTGGGGACAGGGGGAGGAGAGACCCAGTACTTC CASSVGTGGGETQYF
TRBJ1-4 TRBD1 TRBV4-3 few 17 TGCGCCAGCAGCCCCCTTCGATATGGGACAGTGGTGGGAAAACTGTTTTTT CASSPLRYGTVVGKLFF
TRBJ1-1 NA TRBV11-2 NA 16 TGTGCCAGCAGCTCACACTCGGGATTCATGAACACTGAAGCTTTCTTT CASSSHSGFMNTEAFF
TRBJ1-1 TRBD1 TRBV5-4 NA 15 TGTGCCAGCAGGTCAACAGGGGGCGCGGGAACTGAAGCTTTCTTT CASRSTGGAGTEAFF
TRBJ1-2 TRBD1 TRBV9 NA 17 TGTGCCAGCAGCGTAGGTCCCCCGGGACAGGGCCCTAATGGCTACACCTTC CASSVGPPGQGPNGYTF
TRBJ1-1 TRBD1 TRBV6-1 NA 16 TGTGCCAGCAGTGAAGCCCCGACAGGGTATTATACTGAAGCTTTCTTT CASSEAPTGYYTEAFF
TRBJ1-1 NA TRBV7-3 NA 15 TGTGCCAGCAGCCCCCAAGCCGGAGGGTACACTGAAGCTTTCTTT CASSPQAGGYTEAFF
TRBJ1-1 TRBD1 TRBV4-1 once 17 TGCGCCAGCAGCCAAAAGTATGGGACAGGGGTGAACACTGAAGCTTTCTTT CASSQKYGTGVNTEAFF
TRBJ2-1 TRBD1 TRBV28 NA 16 TGTGCCAGCAGTTTATGGGGCAGGGGGTCTTACAATGAGCAGTTCTTC CASSLWGRGSYNEQFF
TRBJ2-7 NA TRBV4-1 NA 16 TGCGCCAGCAGCCCTTGGGGGGGACAGGAGTTACACGAGCAGTACTTC CASSPWGGQELHEQYF
TRBJ2-1 NA TRBV7-8 NA 13 TGTGCCAGCAGGCCTAGTGCTAGCAATGAGCAGTTCTTC CASRPSASNEQFF
TRBJ1-1 TRBD1 TRBV9 NA 15 TGTGCCAGCAGCGTAGTTCCCAGGGGGGACACTGAAGCTTTCTTT CASSVVPRGDTEAFF
TRBJ1-2 NA TRBV28 NA 11 TGTTCGGGGGGGGGTCACTATGGCTACACCTTC CSGGGHYGYTF
TRBJ2-2 NA TRBV18 few 13 TGTGCCAGCTCACCACCGGGCGCCGGGGAGCTGTTTTTT CASSPPGAGELFF
TRBJ1-5 NA TRBV10-3 NA 15 TGTGCCATCAGTGAGGAAGACCTCCCGGGTCAGCCCCAGCATTTT CAISEEDLPGQPQHF
TRBJ1-5 TRBD1 TRBV18 few 15 TGTGCCAGCTCACCACCGCCAGGGGGTAATCAGCCCCAGCATTTT CASSPPPGGNQPQHF